This T cell receptor (beta chain) was captured by sequencing in a study of response to subunit inactivated influenza vaccine (dated by TCRdb to the late 2010s). Looking at the study overall: To follow how T cells responded to a trivalent subunit inactivated influenza vaccine, the researchers relied on deep quantitative profiling of the T cell receptor repertoire.

V and J are trimmed by 4 bases and 2 bases, and the gene matches miss 6 bases of the junction. The germline V gene sets CDR1 to SGDLS and CDR2 to YYNGEE. Measured from the cysteine to the phenylalanine, the CDR3 is 15 residues long. Just CDR3 DNA is preserved here, 45 bases in frame from base 1. The library was generated by RT-PCR. Instrument used: Illumina HiSeq 2500. TCRdb took the public reads, trimmed them with fastp at Q25, ran MiXCR for clone calling and kept in-frame beta chains. Every CDR3 protein is listed once, alongside the most common genes and DNA of its rows. The sample data list about 700,000 distinct CDR3 sequences, and approximately 15% of these were observed just once. The top ten clonotypes cover around 7.3% of the sample. Worth noting for this clonotype: Its antigen target is currently unknown. No much larger clonotype is one base removed from it; base qualities were not supplied.

The research as a whole found: The authors proposed that each seasonal influenza vaccination may bring in only a limited number of new T cells.

The clonotype comes from a man aged 50 to 60 who received an inactivated influenza vaccine. Donor details come from another sample of the same person, matched by shared clones. Sequenced here: PBMCs from blood, sampled 14 days before vaccination. The rearrangement combines TRBV9 with TRBJ2-7; 10 junctional bases match TRBD1. The sequenced DNA: TGTGCCAGCAGCCGGGGACAGGGGATGGCCTACGAGCAGTACTTC. Its protein product is CASSRGQGMAYEQYF.